This T cell receptor beta chain was recovered during a study of cytomegalovirus exposure and HLA in healthy donors (dated by TCRdb to about 2017). About the study as a whole: According to an earlier analysis of 587 of the donors, about 180 million T cells yielded 117 million unique TCR beta sequences and roughly 280 Gb of sequence data. An early release that covered some 630 HLA-typed donors contained about 300 gigabases of sequencing data and around 85 million unique TCR sequences. The genetic ancestry cluster associated with self-reported Caucasian donors included roughly four fifths of the 350 to 500 genotyped donors. The aim of the study was to test whether cataloging public T cell receptors could identify signatures of past pathogen exposure. Using immunosequencing, the study profiled T cell repertoires from 500 to 800 subjects and related those repertoires to cytomegalovirus serostatus. Besides the first cohort of 550 to 750 subjects, a separate validation cohort made up of roughly 120 different subjects was used. The study combined high-throughput TCR immunosequencing, statistical association of individual TCRs with disease status, and machine learning to predict cytomegalovirus infection status. A later analysis re-examined previously published TCR beta repertoires from 600 to 700 donors and added high-resolution HLA genotyping to investigate patterns of TCR occurrence. Rather than drawing on any new phenotypic data, the later analysis identified candidate immune exposures from TCR beta sequences and the way those sequences occurred across donors. An earlier analysis of some 600 of the donors applied high-throughput TCR beta sequencing to assess whether each TCR beta V gene segment acted as functional or pseudogenic. Donor age, sex, ethnicity and CMV serostatus were compiled alongside the repertoire data. A later genetic analysis took genome-wide SNP genotypes for about 55% of the 666 donors and used that subset as a discovery cohort. Every discovery cohort repertoire had been produced on one sequencing platform. Both class I and class II loci were covered by HLA typing, at four-digit resolution. Typing coverage differed by locus: A, B, C, DRB1 and DQB1 were typed in about 629-630 donors, DQA1 in about 500, DPA1 in some 600, and DPB1 in around 490. Roughly five DR-DQ haplotypes were treated as single units for association and clustering because of strong linkage in the cohort. Across around 400 genotyped donors of the cohort, an average of roughly 250,000 unique TCR beta nucleotide sequences per donor were sequenced, and roughly a sixth of those sequences were non-productive.

The cohort was made up of hundreds of healthy bone marrow donors. Cohort members were all nominally healthy when sampled, although unrecorded immune exposures were likely present. The donor tested CMV seropositive and was one of the 289 seropositive cohort members. A peripheral blood sample was provided by each donor, and peripheral blood mononuclear cells were used for TCR beta sequencing. The Qiagen DNeasy Blood Extraction Kit was used to extract genomic DNA from the blood cell samples. What the study reported, not specific to this receptor: Across donors, most TCR sequences were observed very rarely, whereas some public TCRs were present in many individuals. The authors suggested that the approach could potentially be generalized to other disease states and immunological phenotypes. In a later genetic analysis, a missense DCLRE1C variant was associated with V-gene and J-gene trimming of TCR beta chains, and the association was replicated in an independent cohort. Strong co-occurrence of HLA alleles, especially DR and DQ, made assigning TCR associations to individual alleles difficult. In an earlier analysis of several hundred of the donors, most TCR beta V segments were observed in productive rearrangements about 90% or about 30% of the time, broadly matching IMGT annotations. At a false discovery rate of 0.05, a later analysis linked some 17,000 TCR beta sequences to specific HLA alleles. Immune exposure information for the cohort was limited to CMV serostatus. In the study, some 160 TCR beta chains were listed as associated with cytomegalovirus. A later analysis reported that several top co-occurrence clusters appeared linked to parvovirus B19, influenza, CMV and Epstein-Barr virus. The 87-base-pair reads could not distinguish some IMGT-functional V segments, including TRBV6-2 and TRBV6-3, so those segments were excluded. The classifier was reported to diagnose cytomegalovirus status with high specificity and sensitivity in both the original and validation cohorts. In a later analysis, most CMV-associated TCR beta chains were found to appear HLA-restricted, with HLA associations seemingly driven largely by CMV exposure. Roughly uniform sequencing depth across donors was assumed in presence/absence analyses, although this assumption may not hold. Because HLA typing was unavailable for some donors at each locus, only the typed subset was used in association tests. In vitro tests confirmed that a few of the cytomegalovirus-associated TCR beta chains recognize cytomegalovirus antigens. A later genetic analysis reported fewer N-insertions in productive TCRs among donors in an Asian-associated ancestry cluster than the roughly 700-donor mean. Only TCR beta chains were sequenced in this cohort, and the absence of alpha or paired-chain data limited detectable features. A cluster of highly shared sequence variants was judged likely to be a technical artifact of the sequencing pipeline. A further reported finding was that TCR beta sequences accurately predicted the HLA-A and HLA-B alleles for most subjects in the first cohort. The earlier analysis of 450 to 700 of the donors excluded seventeen rarely observed V segments, including chromosome 9 orphons, because counts were too low. Correlated functional status among segregating V segments might reflect linkage disequilibrium, but an unknown experimental factor could not be ruled out. According to a later analysis, TCR association rates differed among HLA loci, with DRB1 alleles showing the most associated TCRs and HLA-C alleles showing the fewest. A later analysis found that HLA-associated TCR beta chains were more clonally expanded and had lower generation probabilities than equally common non-associated chains.

The library was generated by the immunoSEQ multiplex PCR assay. For the multiplex PCR, a mixture combining 60 forward primers for TCR Vbeta segments and 13 reverse primers for TCR Jbeta segments was used. The CDR3 region of rearranged TCR beta genes was amplified from genomic DNA with a multiplex PCR assay. On the Illumina HiSeq System, the amplified TCR beta libraries were sequenced as 87-base-pair reads. The paper's data handling went like this. Across the 670 or so repertoires, a later analysis counted tens of millions of unique TCR beta chains, approximately 12 million of which were shared by at least two donors. Raw reads were error-corrected and collapsed into unique sequences by a nearest-neighbor algorithm in which closely related sequences were merged to remove PCR and sequencing errors. To assign V, D and J gene segments, CDR3 sequences were aligned to IMGT reference sequences. For a sequence to be retained, a match of at least six nucleotides was required to both a V gene segment and a J gene segment. Rearrangements were called productive when the CDR3 lacked stop codons and stayed in frame with V and J; all others were non-productive. CDR3 was defined by IMGT convention, running from the second conserved V-encoded cysteine to the conserved J-encoded phenylalanine. The earlier analysis of some 540 of the donors excluded any sequence lacking an unambiguous match to a single V gene segment. An earlier analysis of 450 to 650 of the donors called V segments functional above 56.7% productive rearrangements and segregating when the between-donor standard deviation exceeded 5%. A statistical classification framework was developed to diagnose cytomegalovirus status using the catalog of TCR beta chain sequences. A later analysis assigned V and J genes by comparing TCR nucleotide sequences with IMGT/GENE-DB human TR gene sequences. The TCRdist pipeline was used in a later analysis to assign CDR3 sequences and most-parsimonious VDJ recombination scenarios. A later analysis defined each TCR beta chain by its CDR3 amino acid sequence plus V-gene family, and excluded reads lacking a unique V-gene family. As a way to deal with suspected cross-contamination and a sequencing artifact, a later analysis dropped 500 to 700 nucleotide sequences that were highly shared and had low generation probability. For each public chain, a later analysis derived a clonal expansion index from normalized ranks of inferred template counts within each repertoire. In a later analysis, generation probabilities were computed with a VDJ recombination model fitted to out-of-frame rearrangements, and the resulting probabilities were checked against IGoR. Hypergeometric tests were used in a later analysis to score TCR-TCR, TCR-HLA and TCR-CMV co-occurrence, with a repertoire-size bias correction applied to the TCR pairs. False discovery rates were estimated in a later analysis by permuting HLA or CMV assignments 20 times. In a later analysis, co-occurring TCRs were grouped with DBSCAN, and TCRdist sequence similarity was added when clustering was performed within HLA-allele-positive subsets. Repertoires with fewer than 30,000 or more than 120,000 public chains, plus five repertoires with anomalous nucleotide sharing, were excluded from co-occurrence clustering. TCRdb retrieved this table from immuneACCESS and kept in-frame rearrangements only. Not all clones are present; in checked studies, unresolved V genes account for under half, and no reason is known for the remainder. That table is the source of V, J and clone size, and D and trimming were worked out from the DNA. The sample table holds about 180,000 clones, of which around three quarters were seen once. The ten largest clones represent about 2.5% of the sample.

The junction carries 8 bases between V and J, which are trimmed by 3 bases and 2 bases respectively. The CDR3 runs 14 residues from the cysteine to the phenylalanine. Of the read, only the CDR3 DNA is kept; its 42 bases are in frame from base 1. Looking up the germline V gene (reference sequence) yields CDR1 LNHDA and CDR2 SQIVND. This clone was counted between two and nine times. Its antigen is unknown. Base qualities are missing; no much larger clone stands one base away. The chain joins TRBV19 to TRBJ1-3; perhaps TRBD1 is the D gene, with 5 bases matching. The sequence was collected from a woman aged 30 to 39 in good health and CMV-seropositive. Sequencing used PBMCs. The nucleotide sequence reads TGTGCCAGTAGTATTACAGGCCCTGGAAACACCATATATTTT. Translated, it gives CASSITGPGNTIYF.